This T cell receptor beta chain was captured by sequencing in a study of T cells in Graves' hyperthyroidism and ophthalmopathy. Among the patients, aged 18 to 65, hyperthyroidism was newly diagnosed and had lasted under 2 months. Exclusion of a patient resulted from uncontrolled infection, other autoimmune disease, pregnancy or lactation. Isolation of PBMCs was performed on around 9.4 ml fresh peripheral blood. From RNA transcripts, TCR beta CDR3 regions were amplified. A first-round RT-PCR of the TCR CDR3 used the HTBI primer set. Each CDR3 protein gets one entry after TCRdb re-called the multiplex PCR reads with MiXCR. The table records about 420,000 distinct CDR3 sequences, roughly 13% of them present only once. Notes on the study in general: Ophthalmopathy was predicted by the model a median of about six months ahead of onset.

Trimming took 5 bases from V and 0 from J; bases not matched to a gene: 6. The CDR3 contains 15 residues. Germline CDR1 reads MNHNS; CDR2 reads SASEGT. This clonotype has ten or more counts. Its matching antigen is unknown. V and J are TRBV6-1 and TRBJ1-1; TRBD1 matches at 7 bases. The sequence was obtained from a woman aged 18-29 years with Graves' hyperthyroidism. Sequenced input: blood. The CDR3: CASSTAQGMNTEAFF. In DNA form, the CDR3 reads TGTGCCAGCAGTACCGCACAGGGGATGAACACTGAAGCTTTCTTT.